Listed below are T cell receptor beta chains from one sample, sequenced in a study of shared clonotypes between healthy human individuals. Clones were sequenced by immunoSEQ multiplex PCR, and TCRdb holds only the in-frame ones, with some missing. The sample lists over 750,000 clones; about 96% were seen once. The sample consisted of naive CD8+ T cells sorted from blood. Source of these receptors: a man in his thirties or forties in good health. CDR3s include the opening cysteine and the closing phenylalanine or tryptophan. Fields, in order: V gene, clone size, J gene, D gene, CDR3 length, CDR3 protein, CDR3 DNA. The D gene is left open where the match is weak. A row's size may be missing; if present it is once, few, many or a size class.

>TRBV7-9|NA|TRBJ2-7|NA|16
CASSSADRRSSYEQYF
TGTGCCAGCAGCTCAGCTGACAGGAGGAGCTCCTACGAGCAGTACTTC
>TRBV4-3|NA|TRBJ2-2|NA|18
CASSQETDLNFNTGELFF
TGCGCCAGCAGCCAAGAAACGGATTTAAACTTCAACACCGGGGAGCTGTTTTTT
>TRBV7-6|NA|TRBJ2-5|TRBD2|14
CASSSGTSGTTQYF
TGTGCCAGCAGCTCCGGGACTAGCGGGACGACCCAGTACTTC
>TRBV5-5|once|TRBJ2-3|NA|15
CASSDVGRLTDTQYF
TGTGCCAGCAGCGACGTGGGACGGCTAACAGATACGCAGTATTTT
>TRBV9|NA|TRBJ1-2|TRBD1|15
CASSVGQGGHYGYTF
TGTGCCAGCAGCGTAGGTCAGGGGGGCCACTATGGCTACACCTTC
>TRBV5-3|NA|TRBJ2-7|NA|17
CARSLTVRSTRPVSAYF
TGTGCCAGAAGCTTGACAGTACGGTCAACCCGGCCGGTTAGCGCATACTTC
>TRBV2|NA|TRBJ1-3|NA|15
CASSGTGGSGNTIYF
TGTGCCAGCAGTGGAACAGGAGGCTCTGGAAACACCATATATTTT
>TRBV7-6|few|TRBJ1-5|TRBD1|15
CASSLGQGVNQPQHF
TGTGCCAGCAGCCTAGGACAGGGGGTGAATCAGCCCCAGCATTTT
>TRBV28|NA|TRBJ2-7|NA|12
CASSYMNYEQYF
TGTGCCAGCAGTTATATGAACTACGAGCAGTACTTC
>TRBV18|NA|TRBJ2-2|NA|11
CASSLTGELFF
TGTGCCAGCTCCCTCACCGGGGAGCTGTTTTTT
>TRBV9|NA|TRBJ2-2|NA|12
CASSVSDGELFF
TGTGCCAGCAGCGTATCGGACGGGGAGCTGTTTTTT
>TRBV9|NA|TRBJ2-1|NA|15
CASMAGSSSYNEQFF
TGTGCCAGCATGGCCGGTTCGAGCTCCTACAATGAGCAGTTCTTC
>TRBV18|NA|TRBJ2-1|NA|14
CASSTRTTYNEQFF
TGTGCCAGCTCAACCAGGACAACCTACAATGAGCAGTTCTTC
>TRBV6-1|NA|TRBJ1-2|NA|12
CANERAPGGYTF
TGTGCCAACGAAAGGGCACCTGGGGGCTACACCTTC
>TRBV7-9|once|TRBJ2-7|TRBD1|15
CASSTTGQGDYEQYF
TGTGCCAGCAGCACTACGGGACAGGGTGACTACGAGCAGTACTTC
>TRBV18|NA|TRBJ2-2|NA|15
CASSPPSGETGELFF
TGTGCCAGCTCACCACCGTCAGGAGAGACCGGGGAGCTGTTTTTT
>TRBV7-9|NA|TRBJ1-2|NA|15
CASSLGTSTNYGYTF
TGTGCCAGCAGCTTAGGGACATCAACCAACTATGGCTACACCTTC
>TRBV27|NA|TRBJ1-4|TRBD1|14
CASTQGGNLEKLFF
TGTGCCAGCACCCAGGGGGGAAACCTTGAAAAACTGTTTTTT
>TRBV5-1|NA|TRBJ2-7|NA|14
CASSPGDGTYEQYF
TGCGCCAGCAGCCCCGGGGACGGTACCTACGAGCAGTACTTC
>TRBV11-2|NA|TRBJ2-1|NA|17
CASSSKLHGRSYNEQFF
TGTGCCAGCAGCAGCAAGCTTCACGGGCGCTCCTACAATGAGCAGTTCTTC
>TRBV27|NA|TRBJ2-7|TRBD2|16
CASSSPLAGKTYEQYF
TGTGCCAGCAGTTCCCCTCTAGCGGGAAAGACCTACGAGCAGTACTTC
>TRBV10-2|NA|TRBJ1-1|NA|11
CASSEGGEAFF
TGCGCCAGCAGTGAAGGAGGAGAAGCTTTCTTT
>TRBV7-8|NA|TRBJ2-1|TRBD2|14
CASALAAPRNEQFF
TGTGCCAGCGCCCTAGCGGCCCCTAGGAATGAGCAGTTCTTC
>TRBV4-1|NA|TRBJ2-7|TRBD1|14
CASSQRTGIYEQYF
TGCGCCAGCAGCCAGAGGACAGGGATCTACGAGCAGTACTTC
>TRBV9|NA|TRBJ2-7|TRBD2|16
CASSVLRLAGPYEQYF
TGTGCCAGCAGCGTATTACGGCTAGCGGGTCCCTACGAGCAGTACTTC
>TRBV5-4|NA|TRBJ2-5|NA|13
CASSPDAEETQYF
TGTGCCAGCAGCCCGGACGCCGAAGAGACCCAGTACTTC
>TRBV27|NA|TRBJ1-4|NA|16
CASSYGDGGTNEKLFF
TGTGCCAGCTCATATGGGGATGGGGGAACTAATGAAAAACTGTTTTTT
>TRBV6-5|NA|TRBJ2-4|NA|15
CASSYGTRGENIQYF
TGTGCCAGCAGTTACGGGACCAGAGGTGAAAACATTCAGTACTTC
>TRBV29-1|NA|TRBJ2-1|TRBD2|13
CSVGLAGDNEQFF
TGCAGCGTTGGACTAGCGGGAGACAATGAGCAGTTCTTC
>TRBV14|once|TRBJ2-3|NA|18
CASSPVEAALDSTDTQYF
TGTGCCAGCAGCCCCGTGGAGGCAGCCCTAGATAGCACAGATACGCAGTATTTT
>TRBV2|NA|TRBJ2-7|NA|15
CASSDPGPRAYEQYF
TGTGCCAGCAGTGATCCCGGGCCCCGAGCCTACGAGCAGTACTTC
>TRBV5-6|NA|TRBJ2-7|TRBD1|15
CASSSRTGGGYEQYF
TGTGCCAGCAGTTCGCGGACAGGGGGAGGCTACGAGCAGTACTTC
>TRBV4-1|NA|TRBJ2-5|NA|14
CASSQDSAGETQYF
TGCGCCAGCAGCCAGGACTCGGCGGGAGAGACCCAGTACTTC
>TRBV15|NA|TRBJ1-5|TRBD1|16
CATSSLIGQGNQPQHF
TGTGCCACCAGCAGCCTCATCGGACAGGGTAACCAGCCCCAGCATTTT
>TRBV9|once|TRBJ2-3|TRBD2|15
CASSAGTSEADTQYF
TGTGCCAGCAGCGCCGGGACTAGCGAGGCAGATACGCAGTATTTT
>TRBV14|NA|TRBJ2-7|NA|13
CASSQHTSYEQYF
TGTGCCAGCAGCCAACACACTTCCTACGAGCAGTACTTC
>TRBV6-1|NA|TRBJ2-7|NA|15
CASSEAFGRTYEQYF
TGTGCCAGCAGTGAAGCGTTCGGGAGAACCTACGAGCAGTACTTC
>TRBV5-1|NA|TRBJ2-1|TRBD2|18
CASSPGLAGHLPSNEQFF
TGCGCCAGCAGCCCCGGACTAGCGGGACACCTACCCTCCAATGAGCAGTTCTTC
>TRBV7-8|few|TRBJ2-2|TRBD2|17
CASSPRRASGRAGELFF
TGTGCCAGCAGCCCGAGGCGGGCTAGCGGGAGAGCCGGGGAGCTGTTTTTT
>TRBV19|NA|TRBJ1-5|NA|14
CASSTYRHNQPQHF
TGTGCCAGTAGTACATACAGGCACAATCAGCCCCAGCATTTT
>TRBV4-3|NA|TRBJ1-3|NA|15
CASSQAVGSGNTIYF
TGCGCCAGCAGCCAAGCAGTGGGCTCTGGAAACACCATATATTTT
>TRBV10-2|NA|TRBJ2-7|NA|14
CASSEILRAYEQYF
TGCGCCAGCAGTGAGATCTTGCGGGCCTACGAGCAGTACTTC
>TRBV7-9|NA|TRBJ1-5|TRBD1|14
CASSSGQGVQPQHF
TGTGCCAGCAGCTCTGGACAGGGGGTACAGCCCCAGCATTTT
>TRBV9|NA|TRBJ2-1|TRBD2|14
CASKAGGGANEQFF
TGTGCCAGCAAGGCGGGAGGAGGGGCGAATGAGCAGTTCTTC